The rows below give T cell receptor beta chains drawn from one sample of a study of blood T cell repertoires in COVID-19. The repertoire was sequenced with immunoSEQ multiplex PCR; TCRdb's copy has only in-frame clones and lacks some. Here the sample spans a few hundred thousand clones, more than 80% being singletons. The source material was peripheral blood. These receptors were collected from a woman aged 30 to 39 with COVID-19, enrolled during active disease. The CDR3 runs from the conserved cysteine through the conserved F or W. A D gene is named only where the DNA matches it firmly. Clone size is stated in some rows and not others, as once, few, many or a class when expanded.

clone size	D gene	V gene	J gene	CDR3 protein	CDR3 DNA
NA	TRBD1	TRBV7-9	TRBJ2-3	CASSLRGQGRDTQYF	TGTGCCAGCAGCTTAAGGGGACAGGGGAGGGATACGCAGTATTTT
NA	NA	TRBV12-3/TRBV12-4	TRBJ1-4	CASSRQGSEKLFF	TGTGCCAGCAGTCGCCAGGGATCTGAAAAACTGTTTTTT
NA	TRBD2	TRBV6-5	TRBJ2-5	CASSPRAGDGETQYF	TGTGCCAGCAGCCCCAGGGCGGGAGACGGCGAGACCCAGTACTTC
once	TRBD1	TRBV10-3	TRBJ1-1	CAISEFNRGNTEAFF	TGTGCCATCAGTGAGTTTAACAGGGGGAACACTGAAGCTTTCTTT
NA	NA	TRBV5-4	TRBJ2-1	CASSGTLYNEQFF	TGTGCCAGCTCCGGGACTCTCTACAATGAGCAGTTCTTC
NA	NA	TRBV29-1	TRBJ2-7	CSVEGQITSEQYF	TGCAGCGTTGAAGGGCAAATCACGTCCGAGCAGTACTTC
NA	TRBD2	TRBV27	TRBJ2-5	CAVTAPSGSQETQYF	TGTGCCGTCACGGCTCCTAGCGGGAGTCAAGAGACCCAGTACTTC
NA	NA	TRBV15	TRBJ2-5	CATSTDLFSGSRETQYF	TGTGCCACCAGCACAGACCTCTTTTCCGGGTCGAGAGAGACCCAGTACTTC
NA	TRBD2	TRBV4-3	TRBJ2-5	CASSQDLASGEETQYF	TGCGCCAGCAGCCAAGATCTGGCTAGCGGGGAAGAGACCCAGTACTTC
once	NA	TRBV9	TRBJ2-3	CASSVASHTDTQYF	TGTGCCAGCAGCGTAGCTAGCCACACAGATACGCAGTATTTT
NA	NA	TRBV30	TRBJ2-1	CAATSYTYNEQFF	TGTGCCGCAACTAGCTACACCTACAATGAGCAGTTCTTC
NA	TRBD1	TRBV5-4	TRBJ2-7	CASSWGQEGEQYF	TGTGCCAGCAGCTGGGGACAGGAGGGCGAGCAGTACTTC
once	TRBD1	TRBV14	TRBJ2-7	CASSQGTEGDYYEQYF	TGTGCCAGCAGCCAGGGGACAGAAGGCGATTACTACGAGCAGTACTTC
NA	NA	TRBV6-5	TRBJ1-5	CASIFDWNSNQPQHF	TGTGCCAGCATCTTCGACTGGAATAGCAATCAGCCCCAGCATTTT
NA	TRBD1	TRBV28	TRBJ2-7	CASSLVDRAYEQYF	TGTGCCAGCAGTTTAGTGGACAGGGCCTACGAGCAGTACTTC
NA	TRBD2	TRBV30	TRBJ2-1	CAWSLLAGGNNEQFF	TGTGCCTGGAGTCTACTAGCGGGGGGAAACAATGAGCAGTTCTTC
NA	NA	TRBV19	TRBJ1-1	CASSATQDIAEAFF	TGTGCCAGTAGTGCCACGCAGGACATAGCTGAAGCTTTCTTT
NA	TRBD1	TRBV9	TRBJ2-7	CASSPGGTFEEQYF	TGTGCCAGCAGCCCAGGGGGAACATTTGAAGAGCAGTACTTC
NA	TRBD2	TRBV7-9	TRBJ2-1	CASSFLAGDNEQFF	TGTGCCAGCAGCTTCCTAGCGGGGGACAATGAGCAGTTCTTC
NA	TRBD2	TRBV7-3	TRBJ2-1	CASSLKRENEQFF	TGTGCCAGCAGCTTAAAGCGGGAGAATGAGCAGTTCTTC
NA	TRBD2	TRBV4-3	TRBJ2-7	CASSHPAGARQYF	TGCGCCAGCAGCCATCCCGCGGGAGCCAGGCAGTACTTC
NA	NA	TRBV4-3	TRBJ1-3	CASSQEQGNTIYF	TGCGCCAGCAGCCAAGAACAGGGAAACACCATATATTTT
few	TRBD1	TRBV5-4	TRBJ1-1	CASSWGQGDTEAFF	TGTGCCAGCAGCTGGGGACAGGGGGACACTGAAGCTTTCTTT
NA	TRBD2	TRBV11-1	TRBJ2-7	CASSYGSGSTYEQYF	TGTGCCAGCAGCTACGGTAGCGGGAGTACCTACGAGCAGTACTTC
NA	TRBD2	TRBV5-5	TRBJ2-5	CASSLRLAGAQETQYF	TGTGCCAGCAGCTTACGACTAGCGGGGGCACAAGAGACCCAGTACTTC
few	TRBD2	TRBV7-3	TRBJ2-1	CASSRYSGTYNEQFF	TGTGCCAGCAGCCGCTATAGCGGGACCTACAATGAGCAGTTCTTC
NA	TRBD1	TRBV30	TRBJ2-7	CAWSRSPGGGHEQYF	TGTGCCTGGAGTCGGAGTCCAGGGGGCGGTCACGAGCAGTACTTC
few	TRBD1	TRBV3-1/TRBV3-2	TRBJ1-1	CASSQQGDHTEAFF	TGTGCCAGCAGCCAACAGGGGGATCACACTGAAGCTTTCTTT
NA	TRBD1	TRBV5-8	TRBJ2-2	CASSLTGGTGELFF	TGTGCCAGCAGCTTGACAGGGGGAACCGGGGAGCTGTTTTTT
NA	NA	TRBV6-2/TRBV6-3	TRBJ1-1	CASSYTVQNTEAFF	TGTGCCAGCAGTTACACCGTACAGAACACTGAAGCTTTCTTT
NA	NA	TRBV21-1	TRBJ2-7	CASSNRDRGPREQYF	TGTGCCAGCAGCAACCGGGACAGGGGGCCACGCGAGCAGTACTTC
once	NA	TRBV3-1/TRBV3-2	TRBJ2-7	CASSFGQGYEQYF	TGTGCCAGCAGTTTCGGGCAGGGCTACGAGCAGTACTTC
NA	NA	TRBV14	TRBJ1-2	CASSQQGDGYTF	TGTGCCAGCAGCCAACAGGGTGATGGCTACACCTTC
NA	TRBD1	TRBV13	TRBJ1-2	CASSSGPGTGEDDYGYTF	TGTGCCAGCAGCTCAGGCCCAGGGACAGGGGAAGATGACTATGGCTACACCTTC
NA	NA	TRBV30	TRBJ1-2	CAWSPQTPTRSIRGYTF	TGTGCCTGGAGTCCCCAAACCCCGACAAGGTCGATTAGAGGCTACACCTTC